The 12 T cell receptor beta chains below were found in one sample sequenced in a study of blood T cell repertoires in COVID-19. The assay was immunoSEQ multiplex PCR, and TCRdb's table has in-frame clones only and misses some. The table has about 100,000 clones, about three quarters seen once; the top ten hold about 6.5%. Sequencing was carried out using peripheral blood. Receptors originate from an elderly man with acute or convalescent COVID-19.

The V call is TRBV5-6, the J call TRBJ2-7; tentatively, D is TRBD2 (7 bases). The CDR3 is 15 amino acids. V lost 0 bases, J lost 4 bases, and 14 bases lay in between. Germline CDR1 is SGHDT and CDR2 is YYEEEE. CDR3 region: CASSLGPGEGYEQYF. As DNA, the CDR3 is TGTGCCAGCAGCTTGGGGCCAGGGGAGGGGTACGAGCAGTACTTC.

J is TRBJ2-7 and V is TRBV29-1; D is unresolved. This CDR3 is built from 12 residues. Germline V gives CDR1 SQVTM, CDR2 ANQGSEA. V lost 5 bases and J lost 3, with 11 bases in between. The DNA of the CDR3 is TGCAGCGTTTCGAACAGTCGCTACGAGCAGTACTTC. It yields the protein CSVSNSRYEQYF.

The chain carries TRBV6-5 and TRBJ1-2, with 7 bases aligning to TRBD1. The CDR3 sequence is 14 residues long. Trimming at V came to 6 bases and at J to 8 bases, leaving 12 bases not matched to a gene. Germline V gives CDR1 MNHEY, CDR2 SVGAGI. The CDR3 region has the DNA TGTGCCAGCAGATCGGACAGGCCCTCGGTCGGCTACACCTTC. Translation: CASRSDRPSVGYTF.

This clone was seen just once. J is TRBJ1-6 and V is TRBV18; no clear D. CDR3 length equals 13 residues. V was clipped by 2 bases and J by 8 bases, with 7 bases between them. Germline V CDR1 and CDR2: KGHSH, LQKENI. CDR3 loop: CASSPSEDSPLHF. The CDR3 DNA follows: TGTGCCAGCTCACCATCCGAGGATTCACCCCTCCACTTT.

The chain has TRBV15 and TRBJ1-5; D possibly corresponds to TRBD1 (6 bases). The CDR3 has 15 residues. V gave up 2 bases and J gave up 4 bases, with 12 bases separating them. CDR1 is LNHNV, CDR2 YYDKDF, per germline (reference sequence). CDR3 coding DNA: TGTGCCACCAGCAGATACAGGGTCGGGAATCAGCCCCAGCATTTT. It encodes CATSRYRVGNQPQHF.

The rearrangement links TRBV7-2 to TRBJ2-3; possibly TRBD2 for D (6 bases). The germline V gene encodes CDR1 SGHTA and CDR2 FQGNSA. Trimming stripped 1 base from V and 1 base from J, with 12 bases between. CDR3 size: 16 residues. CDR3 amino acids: CASSLERRLGTDTQYF. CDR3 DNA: TGTGCCAGCAGCTTAGAGCGACGACTAGGCACAGATACGCAGTATTTT.

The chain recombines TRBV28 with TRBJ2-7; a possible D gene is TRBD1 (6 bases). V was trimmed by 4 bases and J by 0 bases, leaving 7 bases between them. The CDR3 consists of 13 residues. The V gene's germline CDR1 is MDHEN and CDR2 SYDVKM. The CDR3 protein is CASSSGVSYEQYF. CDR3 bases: TGTGCCAGCAGTTCAGGGGTCTCCTACGAGCAGTACTTC.

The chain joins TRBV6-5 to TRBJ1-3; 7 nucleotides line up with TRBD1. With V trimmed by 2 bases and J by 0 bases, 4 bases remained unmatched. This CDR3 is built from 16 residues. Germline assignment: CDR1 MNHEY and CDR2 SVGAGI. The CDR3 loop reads CASSYADRRSGNTIYF. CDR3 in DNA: TGTGCCAGCAGTTACGCGGACAGGCGCTCTGGAAACACCATATATTTT.

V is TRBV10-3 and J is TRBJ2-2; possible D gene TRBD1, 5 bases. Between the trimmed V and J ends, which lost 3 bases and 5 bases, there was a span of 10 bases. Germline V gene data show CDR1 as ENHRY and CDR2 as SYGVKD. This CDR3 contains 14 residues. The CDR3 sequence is CAISDRAMTGELFF. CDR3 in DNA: TGTGCCATCAGTGACAGGGCAATGACCGGGGAGCTGTTTTTT.

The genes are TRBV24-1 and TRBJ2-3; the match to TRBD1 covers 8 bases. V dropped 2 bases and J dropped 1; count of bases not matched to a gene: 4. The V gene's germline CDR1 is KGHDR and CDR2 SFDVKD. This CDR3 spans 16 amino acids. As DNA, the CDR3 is TGTGCCACCAGTGATTCGGGGACAGGCCGCACAGATACGCAGTATTTT. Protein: CATSDSGTGRTDTQYF.

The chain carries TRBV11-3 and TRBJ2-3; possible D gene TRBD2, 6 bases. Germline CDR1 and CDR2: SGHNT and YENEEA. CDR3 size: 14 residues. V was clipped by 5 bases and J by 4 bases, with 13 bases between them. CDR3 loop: CASSAVSGADTQYF. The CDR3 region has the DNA TGTGCCAGCAGCGCGGTTTCGGGGGCAGATACGCAGTATTTT. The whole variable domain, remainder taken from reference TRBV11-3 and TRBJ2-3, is EAGVVQSPRYKIIEKKQPVAFWCNPISGHNTLYWYLQNLGQGPELLIRYENEEAVDDSQLPKDRFSAERLKGVDSTLKIQPAELGDSAVYLCASSAVSGADTQYFGPGTRLTVL.

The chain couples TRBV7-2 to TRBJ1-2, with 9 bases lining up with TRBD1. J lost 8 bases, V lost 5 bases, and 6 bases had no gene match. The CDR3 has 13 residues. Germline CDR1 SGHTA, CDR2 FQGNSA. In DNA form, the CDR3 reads TGTGCCAGCAGCCTGGGACAGGGTGACGGCTACACCTTC. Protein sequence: CASSLGQGDGYTF. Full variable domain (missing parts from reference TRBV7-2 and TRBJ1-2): GAGVSQSPSNKVTEKGKDVELRCDPISGHTALYWYRQSLGQGLEFLIYFQGNSAPDKSGLPSDRFSAERTGGSVSTLTIQRTQQEDSAVYLCASSLGQGDGYTFGSGTRLTVV.